This T cell receptor (beta chain) was sequenced for a study of blood T cell repertoires in COVID-19. Study background: Sources were T cells, B-cell-depleted T cells, or PBMCs; the material itself was cDNA or gDNA.

Data came from immunoSEQ multiplex PCR; TCRdb stores just in-frame clones and leaves some out. This repertoire shows fewer than 250,000 clones, about nine tenths found once; its top ten account for around 4.5%. Germline assignment: CDR1 MNHEY and CDR2 SVGAGI. The CDR3 consists of 14 residues. Trimming stripped 6 bases from V and 7 bases from J, with 18 bases between. The specimen was peripheral blood. The sequence was obtained from a man aged 50 or older with acute or convalescent COVID-19. The chain recombines TRBV6-5 with TRBJ1-1; D possibly corresponds to TRBD1 (5 bases). The CDR3 region has the DNA TGTGCCAGCAGACGATCAACAGGTCCGGTTGAAGCTTTCTTT. Amino acids: CASRRSTGPVEAFF.